The sequence of this T cell receptor (beta chain) was determined in a study of sequential checkpoint blockade in melanoma. V dropped 6 bases and J dropped 5; count of bases not matched to a gene: 7. From germline, CDR1 is SNHLY and CDR2 FYNNEI. The CDR3 length is 14 residues. Here immunoSEQ multiplex PCR was the method, and the copy in TCRdb shows in-frame clones only, minus some. The table lists some 20,000 clones, roughly 53% of them singletons. Documented treatment: randomized to nivolumab then ipilimumab (arm A) or the reverse (arm B). Patients had received no earlier DNA-damaging chemotherapy. Live CD3+CD8+ CD19− CD56− cells were sorted from PBMCs.

The sequence derives from a human donor with melanoma. The rearrangement uses TRBV2 and TRBJ2-7, with 10 nucleotides matching TRBD1. Sequenced material: CD8+ T cells sorted from blood (inferred from file names), taken from a patient given nivolumab and ipilimumab in sequence. This chain's CDR3 is CASRLGQGQNEQYF. Written as DNA, the CDR3 is TGTGCCAGCAGATTGGGACAGGGGCAGAACGAGCAGTACTTC. Using reference TRBV2 and TRBJ2-7 for the parts outside the CDR3, the full variable domain is EPEVTQTPSHQVTQMGQEVILRCVPISNHLYFYWYRQILGQKVEFLVSFYNNEISEKSEIFDDQFSVERPDGSNFTLKIRSTKLEDSAMYFCASRLGQGQNEQYFGPGTRLTVT.